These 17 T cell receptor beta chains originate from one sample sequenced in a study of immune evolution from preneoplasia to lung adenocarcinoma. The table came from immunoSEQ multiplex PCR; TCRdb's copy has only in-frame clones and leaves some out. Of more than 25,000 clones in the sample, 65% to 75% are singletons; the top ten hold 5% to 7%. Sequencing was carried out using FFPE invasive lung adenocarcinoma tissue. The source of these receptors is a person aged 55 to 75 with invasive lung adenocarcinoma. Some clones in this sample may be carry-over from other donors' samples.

The CDR3 here is CASSGASGTYEQYF. CDR3 sequence (DNA): TGTGCCAGCTCAGGGGCTAGCGGAACCTACGAGCAGTACTTC. The V gene is TRBV18, the J gene TRBJ2-7; 7 bases fit TRBD2. The CDR3 has 14 amino acids. Germline trimming cut 5 bases from V and 2 bases from J; bases unmatched to any gene: 6. The germline CDR1 and CDR2 sequences are KGHSH and LQKENI.

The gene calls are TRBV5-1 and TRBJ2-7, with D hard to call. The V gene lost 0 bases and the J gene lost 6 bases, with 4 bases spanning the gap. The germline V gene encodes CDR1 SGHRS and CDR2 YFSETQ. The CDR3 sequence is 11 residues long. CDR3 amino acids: CASSLGPEQYF. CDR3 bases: TGCGCCAGCAGCTTGGGGCCCGAGCAGTACTTC.

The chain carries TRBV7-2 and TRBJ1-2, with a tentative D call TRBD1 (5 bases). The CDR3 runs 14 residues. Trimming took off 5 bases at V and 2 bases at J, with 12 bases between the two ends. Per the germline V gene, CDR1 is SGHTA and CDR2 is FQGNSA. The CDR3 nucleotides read TGTGCCAGCAGCCCGCGGGGACCGAACTATGGCTACACCTTC. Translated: CASSPRGPNYGYTF.

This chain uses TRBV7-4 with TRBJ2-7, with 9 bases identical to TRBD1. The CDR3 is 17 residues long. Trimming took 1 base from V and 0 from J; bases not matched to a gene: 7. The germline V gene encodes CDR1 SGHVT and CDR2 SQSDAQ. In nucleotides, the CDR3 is TGTGCCAGCAGCTTAGGGCTGTCGGACAGGGGCTCCTACGAGCAGTACTTC. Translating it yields CASSLGLSDRGSYEQYF.

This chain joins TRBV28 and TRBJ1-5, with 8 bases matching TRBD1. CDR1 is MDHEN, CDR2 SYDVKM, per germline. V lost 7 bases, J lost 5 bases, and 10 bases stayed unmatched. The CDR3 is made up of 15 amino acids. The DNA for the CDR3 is TGTGCCAGCAACTATCAACAGGGGGGACATCAGCCCCAGCATTTT. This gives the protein CASNYQQGGHQPQHF.

The CDR3 DNA sequence: TGTGCCAGCAGTGAACTGACAGGGCGGAGGTCAGATACGCAGTATTTT. Its translation is CASSELTGRRSDTQYF. The chain couples TRBV6-1 to TRBJ2-3, with TRBD1 matching over 7 bases. This CDR3 is built from 16 residues. Germline V gives CDR1 MNHNS, CDR2 SASEGT. The J segment lost 4 bases and the V segment lost 2 bases, leaving 9 bases of the junction unmatched.

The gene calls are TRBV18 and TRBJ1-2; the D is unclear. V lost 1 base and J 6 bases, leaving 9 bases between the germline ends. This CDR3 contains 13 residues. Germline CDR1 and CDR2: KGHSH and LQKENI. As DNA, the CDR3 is TGTGCCAGCTCACCACGCCCTGGAGATGGCTACACCTTC. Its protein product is CASSPRPGDGYTF.

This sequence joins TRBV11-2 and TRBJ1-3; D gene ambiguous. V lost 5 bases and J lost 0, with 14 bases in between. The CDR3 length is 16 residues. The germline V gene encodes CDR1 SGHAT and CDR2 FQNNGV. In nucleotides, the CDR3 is TGTGCCAGCAGCCCACATCAGGCTCTCTCTGGAAACACCATATATTTT. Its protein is CASSPHQALSGNTIYF.

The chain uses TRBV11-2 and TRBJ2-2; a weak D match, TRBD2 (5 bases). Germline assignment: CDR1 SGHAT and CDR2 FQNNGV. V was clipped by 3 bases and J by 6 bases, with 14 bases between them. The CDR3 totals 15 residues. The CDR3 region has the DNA TGTGCCAGCAGCTTCCTAGCTATTGGGTCCGGGGAGCTGTTTTTT. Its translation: CASSFLAIGSGELFF.

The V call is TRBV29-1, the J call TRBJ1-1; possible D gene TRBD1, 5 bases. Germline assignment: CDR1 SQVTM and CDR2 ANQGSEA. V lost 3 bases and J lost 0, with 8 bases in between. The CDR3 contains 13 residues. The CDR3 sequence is CSVEEGMNTEAFF. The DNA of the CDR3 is TGCAGCGTTGAGGAGGGGATGAACACTGAAGCTTTCTTT.

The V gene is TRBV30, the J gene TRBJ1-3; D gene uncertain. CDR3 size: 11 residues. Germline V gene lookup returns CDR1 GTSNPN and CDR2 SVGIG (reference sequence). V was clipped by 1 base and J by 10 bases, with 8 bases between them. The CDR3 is CAWSGPLTIYF. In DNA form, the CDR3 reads TGTGCCTGGAGTGGCCCCCTAACCATATATTTT.

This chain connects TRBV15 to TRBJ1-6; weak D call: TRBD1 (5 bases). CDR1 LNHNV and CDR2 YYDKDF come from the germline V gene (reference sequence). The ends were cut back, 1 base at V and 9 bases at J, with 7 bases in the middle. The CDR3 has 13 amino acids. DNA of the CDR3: TGTGCCACCAGCAGAGCAAGGGGTTCACCCCTCCACTTT. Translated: CATSRARGSPLHF.

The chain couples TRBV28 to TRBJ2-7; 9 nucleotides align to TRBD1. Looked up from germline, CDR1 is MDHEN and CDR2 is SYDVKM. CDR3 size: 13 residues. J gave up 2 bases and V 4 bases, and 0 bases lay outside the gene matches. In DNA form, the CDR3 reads TGTGCCAGCAGTTGGGACAGGGCCTACGAGCAGTACTTC. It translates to CASSWDRAYEQYF. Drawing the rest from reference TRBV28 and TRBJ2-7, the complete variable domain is DVKVTQSSRYLVKRTGEKVFLECVQDMDHENMFWYRQDPGLGLRLIYFSYDVKMKEKGDIPEGYSVSREKKERFSLILESASTNQTSMYLCASSWDRAYEQYFGPGTRLTVT.

The CDR3 DNA follows: TGTGCCAGCAGCTTGATCAGGCTTGGTGGCTACACCTTC. It specifies CASSLIRLGGYTF. The chain joins TRBV5-6 to TRBJ1-2; no firm D call. CDR1 and CDR2 from the germline V gene are SGHDT and YYEEEE. Trimming took 1 base from V and 7 from J, leaving 11 bases between them. This CDR3 spans 13 amino acids.

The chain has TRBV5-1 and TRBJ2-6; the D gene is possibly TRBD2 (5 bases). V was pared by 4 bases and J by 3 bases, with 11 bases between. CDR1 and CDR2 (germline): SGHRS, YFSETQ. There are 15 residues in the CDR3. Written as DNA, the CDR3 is TGCGCCAGCAGCCTGGACGGGGTTGGGGCCAACGTCCTGACTTTC. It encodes CASSLDGVGANVLTF.

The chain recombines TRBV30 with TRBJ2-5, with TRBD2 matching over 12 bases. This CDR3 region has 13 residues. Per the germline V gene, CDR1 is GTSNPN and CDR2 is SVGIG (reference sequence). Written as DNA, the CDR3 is TGTCCCCGGACTAGCGGGAATGGAGAGACCCAGTACTTC. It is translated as CPRTSGNGETQYF.

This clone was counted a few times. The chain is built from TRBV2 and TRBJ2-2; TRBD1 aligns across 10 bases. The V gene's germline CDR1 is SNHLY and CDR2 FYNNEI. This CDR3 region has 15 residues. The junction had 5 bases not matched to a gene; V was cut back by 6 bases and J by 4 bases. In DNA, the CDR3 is TGTGCCAGCAGGGACGGGACAGGGGTCACCGGGGAGCTGTTTTTT. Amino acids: CASRDGTGVTGELFF.